This paragraph reports one T cell receptor (beta chain). Antigen specificity is unknown. Both 60 Vbeta primers and 13 Jbeta primers went into the PCR. The method was immunoSEQ multiplex PCR; TCRdb's version includes in-frame clones alone and lacks a portion of them. The data show roughly 110,000 clones, roughly 80% seen once. This sample is drawn from a study of cytomegalovirus exposure and HLA in healthy donors. The CDR3 length is 15 residues. CDR1 is SGHRS and CDR2 is YFSETQ in the germline V gene. Trimming pared 5 bases from V and 3 bases from J, leaving 17 bases between. Whole-study findings and limits: Across donors, presence/absence analyses took sequencing depth to be roughly uniform. In a later analysis, the majority of CMV-associated beta chains seemingly showed HLA restriction.

The sequence was obtained from a man between 60 and 70 years old in good health and CMV-seronegative. The chain carries TRBV5-1 and TRBJ1-1; maybe TRBD1 (5 bases). Sequencing was performed on PBMCs. The CDR3 DNA is TGCGCCAGCAGTTACGCTACTTCAGGGTACACTGAAGCTTTCTTT. It translates to CASSYATSGYTEAFF.